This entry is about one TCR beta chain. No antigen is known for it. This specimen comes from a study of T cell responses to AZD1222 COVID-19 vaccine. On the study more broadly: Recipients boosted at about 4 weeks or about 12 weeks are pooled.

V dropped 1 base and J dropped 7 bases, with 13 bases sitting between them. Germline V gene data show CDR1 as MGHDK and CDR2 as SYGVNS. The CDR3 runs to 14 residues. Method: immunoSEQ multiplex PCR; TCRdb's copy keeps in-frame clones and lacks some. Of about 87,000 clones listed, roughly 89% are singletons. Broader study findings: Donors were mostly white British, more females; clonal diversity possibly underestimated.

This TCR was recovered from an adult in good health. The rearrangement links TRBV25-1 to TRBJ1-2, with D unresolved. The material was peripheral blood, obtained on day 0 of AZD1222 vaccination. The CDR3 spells CASSESGGLGGYTF. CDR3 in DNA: TGTGCCAGCAGTGAATCGGGAGGTTTGGGTGGCTACACCTTC.